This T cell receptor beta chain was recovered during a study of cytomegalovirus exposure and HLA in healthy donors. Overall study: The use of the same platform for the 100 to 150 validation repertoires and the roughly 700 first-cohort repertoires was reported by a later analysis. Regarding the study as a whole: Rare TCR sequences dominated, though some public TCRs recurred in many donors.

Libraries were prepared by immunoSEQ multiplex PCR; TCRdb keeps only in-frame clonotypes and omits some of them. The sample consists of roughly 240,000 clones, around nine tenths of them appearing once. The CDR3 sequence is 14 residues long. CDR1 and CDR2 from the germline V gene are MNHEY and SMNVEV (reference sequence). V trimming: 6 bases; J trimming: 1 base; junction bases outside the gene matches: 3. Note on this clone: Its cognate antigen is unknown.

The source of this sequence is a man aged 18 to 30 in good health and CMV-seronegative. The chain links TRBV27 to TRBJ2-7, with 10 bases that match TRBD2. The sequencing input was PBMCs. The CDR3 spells CASSIAGGSYEQYF. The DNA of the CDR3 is TGTGCCAGCAGCATAGCGGGAGGTTCCTACGAGCAGTACTTC.